This TCR beta chain was retrieved from a study of shared clonotypes between healthy human individuals. Study details: The cohort comprised a couple of women and a few men. Their ages spanned 18 to 49 years. Researchers assigned three CD4 naive, three CD4 memory, two CD8 naive and one CD8 memory plate to each donor.

Germline V gene lookup returns CDR1 SQVTM and CDR2 ANQGSEA. V trimming: 6 bases; J trimming: 14 bases; junction bases outside the gene matches: 17. This CDR3 is 13 amino acids long. The assay was immunoSEQ multiplex PCR, and TCRdb's table has in-frame clones only and misses some. The sample lists approximately 1.5 million clones; 95% to 99% were seen once. CD4+ cell separation produced CD45RA+ naive and CD45RA-negative memory subsets. The specimen sequenced was naive CD4+ T cells sorted from blood. Subset meaning: CD45RA+ positively selected. The V gene is TRBV29-1, the J gene TRBJ2-3, with 7 bases aligning to TRBD2. The TCR was taken from a man aged 30-40 years in good health. The CDR3 reads CSVLLADLASRYF. CDR3 coding DNA: TGCAGCGTCCTTCTAGCGGACCTGGCTTCGAGGTATTTT.